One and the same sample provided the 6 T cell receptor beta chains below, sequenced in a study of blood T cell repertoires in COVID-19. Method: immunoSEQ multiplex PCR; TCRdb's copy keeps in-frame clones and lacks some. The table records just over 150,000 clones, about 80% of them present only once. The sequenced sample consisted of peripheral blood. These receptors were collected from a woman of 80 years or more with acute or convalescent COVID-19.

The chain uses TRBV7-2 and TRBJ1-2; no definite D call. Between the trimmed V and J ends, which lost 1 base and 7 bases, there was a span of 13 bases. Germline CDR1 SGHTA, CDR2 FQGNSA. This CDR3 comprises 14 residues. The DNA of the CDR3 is TGTGCCAGCAGCTTAGATGAGGGTTTGGGTGGCTACACCTTC. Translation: CASSLDEGLGGYTF. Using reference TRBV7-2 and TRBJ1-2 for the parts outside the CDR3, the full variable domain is GAGVSQSPSNKVTEKGKDVELRCDPISGHTALYWYRQSLGQGLEFLIYFQGNSAPDKSGLPSDRFSAERTGGSVSTLTIQRTQQEDSAVYLCASSLDEGLGGYTFGSGTRLTVV.

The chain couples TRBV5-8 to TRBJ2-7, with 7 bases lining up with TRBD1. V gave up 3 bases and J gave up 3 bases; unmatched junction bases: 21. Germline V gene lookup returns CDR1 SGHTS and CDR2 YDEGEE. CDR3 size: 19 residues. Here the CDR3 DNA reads TGTGCCAGCAGCTCCTTATGGGACAGTACTAAACCACGGTACTACGAGCAGTACTTC. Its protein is CASSSLWDSTKPRYYEQYF.

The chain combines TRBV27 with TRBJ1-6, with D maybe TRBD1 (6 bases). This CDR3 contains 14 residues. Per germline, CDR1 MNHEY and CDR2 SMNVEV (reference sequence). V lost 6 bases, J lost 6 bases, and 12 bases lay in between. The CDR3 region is CASRTGTLNSPLHF. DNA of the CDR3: TGTGCCAGCAGGACCGGGACACTTAATTCACCCCTCCACTTT.

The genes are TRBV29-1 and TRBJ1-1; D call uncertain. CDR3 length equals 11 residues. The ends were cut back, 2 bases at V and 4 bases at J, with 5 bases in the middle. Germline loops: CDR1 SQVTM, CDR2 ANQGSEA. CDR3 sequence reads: CSVERSTEAFF. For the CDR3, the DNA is TGCAGCGTTGAAAGGAGCACTGAAGCTTTCTTT.

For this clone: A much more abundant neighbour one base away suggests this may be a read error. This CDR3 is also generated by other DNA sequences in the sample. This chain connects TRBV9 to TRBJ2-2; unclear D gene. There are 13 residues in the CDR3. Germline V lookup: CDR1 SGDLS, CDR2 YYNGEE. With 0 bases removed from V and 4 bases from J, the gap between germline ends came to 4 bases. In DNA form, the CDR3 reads TGTGCCAGCAGCGTAGGAGGCACCGGGGAGCTGTTTTTT. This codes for CASSVGGTGELFF.

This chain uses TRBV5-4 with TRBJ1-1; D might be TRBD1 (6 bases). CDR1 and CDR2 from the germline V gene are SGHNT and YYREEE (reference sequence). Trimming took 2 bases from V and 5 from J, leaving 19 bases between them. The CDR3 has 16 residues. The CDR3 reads CASSLGGRGKATEAFF. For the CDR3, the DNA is TGTGCCAGCAGCTTAGGGGGGAGGGGCAAGGCGACTGAAGCTTTCTTT.